Included here is one TCR beta chain sequence, with context. This table comes from immunoSEQ multiplex PCR, and its TCRdb copy is limited to in-frame clones, with some not included. In the table there are about 100,000 clones, more than 65% of which are singletons. These data are taken from a study of blood T cell repertoires in COVID-19. Germline assignment: CDR1 KGHSH and CDR2 LQKENI. CDR3 size: 13 residues. Trimming pared 2 bases from V and 9 bases from J, leaving 11 bases between. The chain employs TRBV18 and TRBJ1-5; a weak D match, TRBD1 (5 bases). The sequence was collected from a human donor in a cohort sampled during active COVID-19. The sequenced sample consisted of peripheral blood. The CDR3 DNA reads TGTGCCAGCTCACCAGACCAGGGAGGGCCCCAGCATTTT. It encodes CASSPDQGGPQHF.